The rows below give T cell receptor beta chains drawn from one sample of a study of blood T cell repertoires in COVID-19. Only in-frame clones appear in the TCRdb table, and some are missing; sequencing was by immunoSEQ multiplex PCR. Among 360,000 or so clones listed, roughly 80% were seen once. Sequencing was performed on PBMCs or T cells enriched from blood (not recorded which). Receptor source: a woman in her forties or fifties who had recovered from COVID-19. Each CDR3 is given with its conserved first and last residue. A D gene is named only where the DNA matches it firmly. Not every row has a clone size; where given, it reads once, few, many or a size class.

d_call: TRBD1; j_call: TRBJ2-7; clone_size: once; v_call: TRBV3-1/TRBV3-2; cdr3_nt: TGTGCCAGCAGCCTCTGGACAGGTAACTCCTACGAGCAGTACTTC; cdr3_aa: CASSLWTGNSYEQYF
d_call: .; j_call: TRBJ1-1; clone_size: .; v_call: TRBV19; cdr3_nt: TGTGCCAGTACTCAGGGCTTCAACACTGAAGCTTTCTTT; cdr3_aa: CASTQGFNTEAFF
d_call: .; j_call: TRBJ1-2; clone_size: .; v_call: TRBV6-4; cdr3_nt: TGTGCCAGCAGTGTGGTCGGGGGTAGCTATGGCTACACCTTC; cdr3_aa: CASSVVGGSYGYTF
d_call: .; j_call: TRBJ1-2; clone_size: .; v_call: TRBV27; cdr3_nt: TGTGCCAGCAGTATAGACCAGGGTCGTCTTATGGGCTACACCTTC; cdr3_aa: CASSIDQGRLMGYTF
d_call: .; j_call: TRBJ2-2; clone_size: .; v_call: TRBV7-3; cdr3_nt: TGTGCCAGCAGCTTAAACGCAGCGAACACCGGGGAGCTGTTTTTT; cdr3_aa: CASSLNAANTGELFF
d_call: .; j_call: TRBJ1-1; clone_size: .; v_call: TRBV5-4; cdr3_nt: TGTGCCAGCAGAACCTGGGGGGACACTGAAGCTTTCTTT; cdr3_aa: CASRTWGDTEAFF
d_call: .; j_call: TRBJ1-1; clone_size: .; v_call: TRBV6-4; cdr3_nt: TGTGCCAGCAGTGACGTTCCGGGGACTGAAGCTTTCTTT; cdr3_aa: CASSDVPGTEAFF
d_call: TRBD2; j_call: TRBJ2-1; clone_size: once; v_call: TRBV3-1/TRBV3-2; cdr3_nt: TGTGCCAGCAGCCAAAGAGCGGGGGGGCCGGCTGAGCAGTTCTTC; cdr3_aa: CASSQRAGGPAEQFF
d_call: .; j_call: TRBJ2-3; clone_size: .; v_call: TRBV27; cdr3_nt: TGTGCCAGCAGTTCCTCCCCCGGGACATCAGCCAAGGATACGCAGTATTTT; cdr3_aa: CASSSSPGTSAKDTQYF
d_call: .; j_call: TRBJ1-2; clone_size: .; v_call: TRBV21-1; cdr3_nt: TGTGCCAGCAGCGGCCGGGACAGAAACTATGGCTACACCTTC; cdr3_aa: CASSGRDRNYGYTF
d_call: TRBD1; j_call: TRBJ1-3; clone_size: .; v_call: TRBV7-9; cdr3_nt: TGTGCCAGCAGCCCAGGGGGATTATCTGGAAACACCATATATTTT; cdr3_aa: CASSPGGLSGNTIYF
d_call: .; j_call: TRBJ1-5; clone_size: .; v_call: TRBV7-8; cdr3_nt: TGTGCCAGCAGCGTACACAGGGCTTATCAGCCCCAGCATTTT; cdr3_aa: CASSVHRAYQPQHF
d_call: .; j_call: TRBJ2-7; clone_size: .; v_call: TRBV19; cdr3_nt: TGTGCCAGTAGTATCGGGAAGGGCTACGAGCAGTACTTC; cdr3_aa: CASSIGKGYEQYF
d_call: TRBD1; j_call: TRBJ2-3; clone_size: .; v_call: TRBV24-1; cdr3_nt: TGTGCCACCGCCCCAGGGGGCAACGCAGATACGCAGTATTTT; cdr3_aa: CATAPGGNADTQYF
d_call: TRBD1; j_call: TRBJ2-2; clone_size: once; v_call: TRBV19; cdr3_nt: TGTGCCAGTAACGCCGGGACAGGGTCATCCGGGGAGCTGTTTTTT; cdr3_aa: CASNAGTGSSGELFF
d_call: TRBD2; j_call: TRBJ2-3; clone_size: .; v_call: TRBV5-4; cdr3_nt: TGTGCCAGCAGCTTGGTGGGGGCGGGGGGAGTTCCCGTTGTCACAGATACGCAGTATTTT; cdr3_aa: CASSLVGAGGVPVVTDTQYF
d_call: TRBD1; j_call: TRBJ2-3; clone_size: .; v_call: TRBV6-5; cdr3_nt: TGTGCCAGCACTTCCGGGACAGTTAGCACAGATACGCAGTATTTT; cdr3_aa: CASTSGTVSTDTQYF
d_call: .; j_call: TRBJ2-5; clone_size: .; v_call: TRBV3-1/TRBV3-2; cdr3_nt: TGTGCCAGCAGCTTCAGGGGCGACCTCCAAGAGACCCAGTACTTC; cdr3_aa: CASSFRGDLQETQYF
d_call: .; j_call: TRBJ1-1; clone_size: .; v_call: TRBV2; cdr3_nt: TGTGCCAGCTTAGAGGCGGCACTAAGTGCTTTCTTT; cdr3_aa: CASLEAALSAFF
d_call: .; j_call: TRBJ2-1; clone_size: once; v_call: TRBV7-8; cdr3_nt: TGTGCCAGCAGCTCGACAGGATACAATGAGCAGTTCTTC; cdr3_aa: CASSSTGYNEQFF
d_call: .; j_call: TRBJ2-1; clone_size: .; v_call: TRBV6-5; cdr3_nt: TGTGCCAGCAGTAACGCAGGGGGGAATGAGCAGTTCTTC; cdr3_aa: CASSNAGGNEQFF
d_call: .; j_call: TRBJ1-1; clone_size: once; v_call: TRBV7-2; cdr3_nt: TGTGCCAGCAGTTTAAGTGGCATAACTGAAGCTTTCTTT; cdr3_aa: CASSLSGITEAFF
d_call: .; j_call: TRBJ2-2; clone_size: .; v_call: TRBV4-3; cdr3_nt: TGCGCCAGCAGCCAGGGGAACTCAGGGACCGGGGAGCTGTTTTTT; cdr3_aa: CASSQGNSGTGELFF
d_call: .; j_call: TRBJ2-3; clone_size: .; v_call: TRBV3-1/TRBV3-2; cdr3_nt: TGTGCCAGCGGGCGTGCAGATCTCACAGATACGCAGTATTTT; cdr3_aa: CASGRADLTDTQYF
d_call: .; j_call: TRBJ2-1; clone_size: .; v_call: TRBV4-3; cdr3_nt: TGCGCCAGCAGCTCAGCGGCCCCTACCTACAATGAGCAGTTCTTC; cdr3_aa: CASSSAAPTYNEQFF
d_call: TRBD1; j_call: TRBJ2-5; clone_size: many; v_call: TRBV6-2/TRBV6-3; cdr3_nt: TGTGCCAGCAGTCTACACAGGGGGCGAGGGATCGAGACCCAGTACTTC; cdr3_aa: CASSLHRGRGIETQYF
d_call: TRBD1; j_call: TRBJ1-5; clone_size: .; v_call: TRBV19; cdr3_nt: TGTGCCAGTAGTCCGGGACAGGGGGGTCAGCCCCAGCATTTT; cdr3_aa: CASSPGQGGQPQHF
d_call: TRBD2; j_call: TRBJ2-1; clone_size: few; v_call: TRBV5-4; cdr3_nt: TGTGCCAGCAGCGAGATGGGGACTAGCGGGAGCTTCTTC; cdr3_aa: CASSEMGTSGSFF
d_call: .; j_call: TRBJ2-4; clone_size: .; v_call: TRBV23-1; cdr3_nt: TGCGCCAGCAGTCAATCTGGTGATAGCATTCAGTACTTC; cdr3_aa: CASSQSGDSIQYF
d_call: TRBD2; j_call: TRBJ2-1; clone_size: .; v_call: TRBV5-1; cdr3_nt: TGCGCCAGCAGCTTGGTGAGCGGGAGCGGCCTCTGGTACAATGAGCAGTTCTTC; cdr3_aa: CASSLVSGSGLWYNEQFF
d_call: .; j_call: TRBJ2-7; clone_size: .; v_call: TRBV19; cdr3_nt: TGTGCCAGTAGTATCTCCTCCGGGACACCAGTCCGGGAGCAGTACTTC; cdr3_aa: CASSISSGTPVREQYF
d_call: TRBD1; j_call: TRBJ1-1; clone_size: once; v_call: TRBV28; cdr3_nt: TGTGCCAGCAGTACAGGGGGCGCAACTGAAGCTTTCTTT; cdr3_aa: CASSTGGATEAFF
d_call: TRBD2; j_call: TRBJ2-1; clone_size: .; v_call: TRBV3-1/TRBV3-2; cdr3_nt: TGTGCCAGCAGCTCCCGTGGTAGCGGGGACAATGAGCAGTTCTTC; cdr3_aa: CASSSRGSGDNEQFF
d_call: .; j_call: TRBJ1-2; clone_size: .; v_call: TRBV5-5; cdr3_nt: TGTGCCAGCAGCTTGCAACAGTCCTATGGCTACACCTTC; cdr3_aa: CASSLQQSYGYTF
d_call: TRBD1; j_call: TRBJ1-2; clone_size: .; v_call: TRBV28; cdr3_nt: TGTGCCAGCAGTTTACCGGGACAGGTGAGCTATGGCTACACCTTC; cdr3_aa: CASSLPGQVSYGYTF
d_call: .; j_call: TRBJ1-2; clone_size: .; v_call: TRBV14; cdr3_nt: TGTGCCAGCAGCCACCCTCGAGGTGGCTACACCTTC; cdr3_aa: CASSHPRGGYTF
d_call: TRBD1; j_call: TRBJ1-1; clone_size: .; v_call: TRBV4-3; cdr3_nt: TGCGCCAGCAGCCAAGATCTAGTCCGGACAGGGGGGAACACTGAAGCTTTCTTT; cdr3_aa: CASSQDLVRTGGNTEAFF
d_call: .; j_call: TRBJ2-5; clone_size: .; v_call: TRBV6-5; cdr3_nt: TGTGCCAGCTCGAGGGGGGGTAAAGAGACCCAGTACTTC; cdr3_aa: CASSRGGKETQYF
d_call: .; j_call: TRBJ1-1; clone_size: few; v_call: TRBV5-1; cdr3_nt: TGCGCCAGCAGCTTGGCAGGGGCCACTGAAGCTTTCTTT; cdr3_aa: CASSLAGATEAFF
d_call: TRBD1; j_call: TRBJ1-2; clone_size: few; v_call: TRBV6-2/TRBV6-3; cdr3_nt: TGTGCCAGCAGCCCCCGGACAGGGAATGGCTACACCTTC; cdr3_aa: CASSPRTGNGYTF
d_call: TRBD1; j_call: TRBJ1-1; clone_size: few; v_call: TRBV7-2; cdr3_nt: TGTGCCAGCAGCTTGGAGACAGGGGGCTTGGACACTGAAGCTTTCTTT; cdr3_aa: CASSLETGGLDTEAFF
d_call: .; j_call: TRBJ1-2; clone_size: .; v_call: TRBV5-5; cdr3_nt: TGTGCCAGCAGCTTGGCCTTGTTGGAGGGGAGTAGTGGCTACACCTTC; cdr3_aa: CASSLALLEGSSGYTF
d_call: TRBD1; j_call: TRBJ1-6; clone_size: few; v_call: TRBV5-1; cdr3_nt: TGCGCCAGCAGCGGGGGACAGAGCAATTCACCCCTCCACTTT; cdr3_aa: CASSGGQSNSPLHF
d_call: .; j_call: TRBJ1-4; clone_size: .; v_call: TRBV5-1; cdr3_nt: TGCGCCAGCAGCCCTACCCCAACTAATGAAAAACTGTTTTTT; cdr3_aa: CASSPTPTNEKLFF
d_call: TRBD1; j_call: TRBJ1-4; clone_size: few; v_call: TRBV5-1; cdr3_nt: TGCGCCAGCAGCTCTCTAGGACGGGACAGTAATGAAAAACTGTTTTTT; cdr3_aa: CASSSLGRDSNEKLFF
d_call: TRBD1; j_call: TRBJ1-2; clone_size: .; v_call: TRBV2; cdr3_nt: TGTGCCAGCTTAATTTTACGGACAGGGGGGATGTATGGCTACACCTTC; cdr3_aa: CASLILRTGGMYGYTF